What follows are 3 T cell receptor beta chains derived from one specimen sequenced in a study of T cell responses to AZD1222 COVID-19 vaccine. The method was immunoSEQ multiplex PCR; TCRdb's version includes in-frame clones alone and lacks a portion of them. The sample holds approximately 84,000 clones, 70% to 90% seen once. The sequenced sample was peripheral blood, obtained 28 days after the second AZD1222 dose. These receptors were collected from an adult who received the AZD1222 COVID-19 vaccine.

V is TRBV7-9 and J is TRBJ2-1; D is possibly TRBD1 or TRBD2 (6 bases each). This CDR3 has 11 residues. Germline CDR1 is SEHNR and CDR2 is FQNEAQ (reference sequence). Trimming stripped 6 bases from V and 10 bases from J, with 10 bases between. CDR3 loop: CASRTGGEQFF. CDR3 DNA sequence: TGTGCCAGCAGGACCGGGGGCGAGCAGTTCTTC.

This clone showed up just once. This chain connects TRBV18 to TRBJ2-4; TRBD2 agrees at 10 bases. The CDR3 runs to 15 residues. Germline V gives CDR1 KGHSH, CDR2 LQKENI. V was clipped by 3 bases and J by 7 bases; unmatched bases: 6. In DNA form, the CDR3 reads TGTGCCAGCTCACCGCTAGCGGGGGTAGCCAACATTCAGTACTTC. Translation gives CASSPLAGVANIQYF.

The sample holds one count of this clone. This sequence joins TRBV2 and TRBJ1-6; D unclear. This CDR3 is 12 amino acids long. Trimming shortened V by 6 bases and J by 8 bases, and 8 bases separated the two germline ends. Germline assignment: CDR1 SNHLY and CDR2 FYNNEI. The CDR3 DNA is TGTGCCAGCAGGACGGTGTATTCACCCCTCCACTTT. Translating gives CASRTVYSPLHF.